The 7 T cell receptor beta chains presented below share a single source sample, sequenced in a study of regulatory T cells in long-lasting Graves disease. Stated time point: newly diagnosed GD, antithyroid drugs for less than 3 months. Extracted RNA from PBMCs served as the source of the TCR library. Construction of the TCR beta libraries employed iRepertoire HTBI primers in conjunction with Arm-PCR of CDR3 regions. Each CDR3 protein gets one entry after TCRdb re-called the multiplex PCR reads with MiXCR. The sample shows about 420,000 distinct CDR3 sequences, approximately 16% of them seen only once. These data are also associated with another study on T cells in Graves' hyperthyroidism and ophthalmopathy.

The sample was peripheral blood mononuclear cells (PBMCs), taken at new diagnosis, from a patient treated with antithyroid drugs. The receptors were gathered from a woman younger than 30 with Graves disease.

In its sample, this clonotype was seen many times. This sequence joins TRBV7-9 and TRBJ2-3; 14 positions agree with TRBD2. CDR3 length equals 18 residues. Unmatched junction bases numbered 10, after V lost 1 base and J lost 7 bases. Looked up from germline, CDR1 is SEHNR and CDR2 is FQNEAQ (reference sequence). In nucleotides, the CDR3 is TGTGCCAGCAGCTTAGATGGGGGGACTAGCGGGAGTCGAAATACGCAGTATTTT. The encoded protein is CASSLDGGTSGSRNTQYF.

This clonotype was seen a handful of times. This chain joins TRBV30 and TRBJ2-5; D perhaps matches TRBD2 (6 bases). CDR1 is GTSNPN and CDR2 is SVGIG in the germline V gene (reference sequence). This CDR3 region has 15 residues. Trimming removed 0 bases at V and 8 bases at J, with 19 bases between. This CDR3 reads CAWSVPNKSGTTQYF. The CDR3 DNA follows: TGTGCCTGGAGTGTACCTAATAAATCAGGGACTACCCAGTACTTC.

Many counts were recorded for this clonotype. This chain connects TRBV15 to TRBJ1-4; maybe TRBD1 (6 bases). The CDR3 length is 15 residues. The germline gives CDR1 LNHNV, CDR2 YYDKDF (reference sequence). V was clipped by 0 bases and J by 7 bases, with 12 bases between them. In DNA form, the CDR3 reads TGTGCCACCAGCAGAGATGTGGGGGCGTCTGAAAAACTGTTTTTT. This codes for CATSRDVGASEKLFF.

This clonotype was counted ten times or more. This rearrangement joins TRBV11-3 to TRBJ2-3, with D perhaps TRBD1 or TRBD2 (5 bases each). Germline CDR1 reads SGHNT; CDR2 reads YENEEA. This CDR3 comprises 15 residues. V shed 3 bases and J shed 8 bases, with 18 bases lying between them. CDR3 in amino acids: CASSLDPGTSATQYF. The CDR3, as DNA: TGTGCCAGCAGCTTGGATCCCGGGACGAGTGCTACGCAGTATTTT.

J is TRBJ2-1 and V is TRBV25-1, with TRBD2 identical over 11 bases. Germline V gene data show CDR1 as MGHDK and CDR2 as SYGVNS. This CDR3 contains 19 residues. V was clipped by 3 bases and J by 7 bases; unmatched bases: 17. The CDR3 DNA sequence: TGTGCCAGCAGTGACGCCTCCGGGACTAGCGGAGGTGGAGATAATGAGCAGTTCTTC. As protein: CASSDASGTSGGGDNEQFF.

This clonotype was seen ten or more times. The chain has TRBV20-1 and TRBJ1-2; D is possibly TRBD1 (5 bases). The CDR3 is 14 amino acids. With 1 base removed from V and 4 bases from J, the gap between germline ends came to 13 bases. The germline gives CDR1 DFQATT, CDR2 SNEGSKA (reference sequence). The CDR3 DNA sequence: TGCAGTGCTAGAGCCCTAGAGGGGCGCTATGGCTACACCTTC. Translation: CSARALEGRYGYTF.

This clonotype was seen ten or more times. The chain combines TRBV29-1 with TRBJ1-2; 7 nucleotides line up with TRBD1. Germline V gives CDR1 SQVTM, CDR2 ANQGSEA. There are 12 residues in the CDR3. Trimming cost V 8 bases and J 6 bases; bases outside gene matches: 9. The CDR3 region has the DNA TGCAGCACTTGGACAGGCTGGGATGGCTACACCTTC. Its protein is CSTWTGWDGYTF.